Listed below are T cell receptor beta chains from one sample, sequenced in a study of CDR3 diversity in severe acne. TCRdb fed the PCR reads into MiXCR, producing one record per CDR3 protein. Found here are over 70,000 distinct CDR3 sequences, 45% to 60% of them singletons; the top ten hold around 15%. Sequenced input: blood. These receptors came from a male donor in good health, without acne. CDR3s include the opening cysteine and the closing phenylalanine or tryptophan. Fields, in order: D gene, J gene, clone size, V gene, CDR3 DNA, CDR3 protein. D genes are given only for firm matches. Rows give clone size only sometimes, using once, few, many, or a class for an expanded clone.

>NA|TRBJ1-1|NA|TRBV11-2
TGTGCCAGCAGCCCGACATACACTGAAGCTTTCTTT
CASSPTYTEAFF
>TRBD1|TRBJ1-2|few|TRBV19
TGTGCCAGTAGGGACGGGACAGAGCTTCTCTATGGCTACACCTTC
CASRDGTELLYGYTF
>NA|TRBJ1-2|NA|TRBV10-2
TGCGCCAGCAGTGTATCAAGCGATGGCTACACCTTC
CASSVSSDGYTF
>TRBD2|TRBJ2-5|NA|TRBV20-1
TGCAGTGCTAGAGATCGCAGCGGGGGGGACCAAGAGACCCAGTACTTC
CSARDRSGGDQETQYF
>TRBD1|TRBJ1-2|NA|TRBV19
TGTGCCAGTCAGGACAGGGAGGGTGGCTACACCTTC
CASQDREGGYTF
>NA|TRBJ2-2|many|TRBV7-9
TGTGCCAGCAGCTTATTATTGGGGAACACCGGGGAGCTGTTTTTT
CASSLLLGNTGELFF
>TRBD1|TRBJ2-6|many|TRBV25-1
TGTGCCAGCAGTGATCAGACAGGGGGCGACTCTGGGGCCAACGTCCTGACTTTC
CASSDQTGGDSGANVLTF
>NA|TRBJ2-7|NA|TRBV20-1
TGCAGTGCCAGCAGTGGTACCGGGTACGAGCAGTACTTC
CSASSGTGYEQYF
>TRBD1|TRBJ1-1|many|TRBV7-9
TGTGCCAGCAGCCTACAGGGGACAGGCACTGAAGCTTTCTTT
CASSLQGTGTEAFF
>NA|TRBJ2-7|many|TRBV5-1
TGCGCCAGCAGCTTGGACCGGCTTAGGGGGAAGCAGTACTTC
CASSLDRLRGKQYF
>TRBD1|TRBJ1-6|NA|TRBV20-1
TGCAGTGCTTGGAGACAGGGGAGGGATAATTCACCCCTCCACTTT
CSAWRQGRDNSPLHF
>TRBD2|TRBJ2-3|NA|TRBV5-6
TGTGCCAGCAGCTCGCCGGGACTAGCGGGAGGGCCATATACGCAGTATTTT
CASSSPGLAGGPYTQYF
>NA|TRBJ2-2|many|TRBV12-3/TRBV12-4
TGTGCCAGCAGGCCAGGTTTGGCCGGGGAGCTGTTTTTT
CASRPGLAGELFF
>NA|TRBJ2-2|NA|TRBV20-1
TGCAGTGCCAGCAGCCCCGTGGGGGATACCGGGGAGCTGTTTTTT
CSASSPVGDTGELFF
>TRBD1|TRBJ2-7|NA|TRBV4-1
TGCGCCAGCAGCGGGGGACAGACCCAATACGAGCAGTACTTC
CASSGGQTQYEQYF
>TRBD2|TRBJ2-7|NA|TRBV20-1
TGCAGTGCTCTTGTAGCGGGGGGGGTCTACGAGCAGTACTTC
CSALVAGGVYEQYF
>TRBD1|TRBJ1-2|NA|TRBV9
TGTGCCAGCAGCGCCGCCGGGACAGACGGCTACACCTTC
CASSAAGTDGYTF
>NA|TRBJ1-1|NA|TRBV18
TGCGCCAGCTCACCACTGGGCAGATCGAGCACTGAAGCTTTCTTT
CASSPLGRSSTEAFF
>TRBD2|TRBJ2-7|NA|TRBV5-5
TGCGCCGGCGGCTTGGGGGGGGGGGGGTACGAGCAGTACTTC
CAGGLGGGGYEQYF
>NA|TRBJ1-1|many|TRBV20-1
TGCAGTGCTAGGCTTCAGCTCAACACTGAAGCTTTCTTT
CSARLQLNTEAFF
>TRBD1|TRBJ1-3|NA|TRBV5-4
TGTGCCAGCAGCTCACCGACAGGGAAGAGCTATGGCTACACCATATATTTT
CASSSPTGKSYGYTIYF